Below, 16 T cell receptor beta chains from the same sample are listed, as sequenced in a study of blood T cell repertoires in COVID-19. Sequencing used immunoSEQ multiplex PCR; TCRdb keeps in-frame clones, though not all of them. Altogether 270,000 or so clones are present, about 87% being singletons, with the ten largest covering 1% to 1.5%. Sample: PBMCs or T cells enriched from blood (not recorded which). Receptors originate from a woman aged 40 to 50 with acute COVID-19.

The chain combines TRBV5-8 with TRBJ2-2, with D possibly matching TRBD2 (6 bases). The V gene lost 1 base and the J gene lost 5 bases, with 12 bases spanning the gap. This CDR3 region has 15 residues. Germline CDR1 is SGHTS and CDR2 is YDEGEE. In DNA, the CDR3 is TGTGCCAGCAGCTTGAGGCCAGGGAGGACCGGGGAGCTGTTTTTT. Encoded protein: CASSLRPGRTGELFF.

The rearrangement uses TRBV12-3 or TRBV12-4 and TRBJ1-1, with 8 bases identical to TRBD1. The CDR3 sequence is 13 residues long. Losses at the gene ends were 4 bases for V and 13 bases for J; bases not matched to a gene: 11. The CDR3 DNA follows: TGTGCCAGCAGTTCCGGGCAGGGGGCGATGGATTTCTTT. Translating it yields CASSSGQGAMDFF.

The chain couples TRBV5-5 to TRBJ2-7; a possible D gene is TRBD2 (5 bases). This CDR3 comprises 14 residues. CDR1 SGHKS and CDR2 YYEKEE come from the germline V gene (reference sequence). With 5 bases removed from V and 0 bases from J, the gap between germline ends came to 12 bases. The CDR3 sequence is CASSPAGSSYEQYF. DNA for the CDR3: TGTGCCAGCAGTCCGGCGGGTAGCTCCTACGAGCAGTACTTC.

The chain is built from TRBV10-3 and TRBJ2-3, with D perhaps matching TRBD2 (6 bases). Germline V gene lookup returns CDR1 ENHRY and CDR2 SYGVKD. V was pared by 8 bases and J by 4 bases, with 10 bases between. The CDR3 contains 12 residues. CDR3 residues: CAIGGSPDTQYF. CDR3 DNA: TGTGCCATCGGGGGGTCTCCAGATACGCAGTATTTT.

On this clone: The same CDR3 is also encoded by other DNA sequences in this sample. The V gene is TRBV12-3 or TRBV12-4, the J gene TRBJ1-2, with D uncertain. The CDR3 loop spans 12 amino acids. The V end lost 1 base, the J end lost 4 bases, and 4 bases lay between the germline ends. CDR3 protein: CASSLGSYGYTF. The DNA for the CDR3 is TGTGCCAGCAGTTTAGGCAGCTATGGCTACACCTTC.

The chain is built from TRBV29-1 and TRBJ2-3; a weak D match, TRBD2 (6 bases). CDR3 length equals 14 residues. CDR1 and CDR2 from the germline V gene are SQVTM and ANQGSEA. The V gene lost 3 bases and the J gene lost 1 base, with 11 bases spanning the gap. CDR3 loop: CSVDPGEGTDTQYF. The CDR3 bases are TGCAGCGTTGACCCGGGGGAGGGCACAGATACGCAGTATTTT.

This sequence joins TRBV6-5 and TRBJ2-7, with D maybe TRBD2 (5 bases). Between the trimmed V and J ends, which lost 10 bases and 2 bases, there was a span of 15 bases. The CDR3 has 13 amino acids. Germline lookup yields CDR1 MNHEY and CDR2 SVGAGI. For the CDR3, the DNA is TGTGCCACCAATATACCAGCGGCCTACGAGCAGTACTTC. Translation: CATNIPAAYEQYF.

The rearrangement links TRBV4-1 to TRBJ2-1; TRBD2 might be the D (6 bases). Trimming took 4 bases from V and 1 from J, leaving 17 bases between them. The CDR3 consists of 17 residues. Germline CDR1 MGHRA, CDR2 YSYEKL. CDR3 amino acids: CASSPGGGRRSYNEQFF. As DNA, the CDR3 is TGCGCCAGCAGCCCCGGGGGTGGGAGGCGTTCCTACAATGAGCAGTTCTTC.

V gene TRBV20-1 combines with J gene TRBJ1-5; tentatively, D is TRBD1 (6 bases). The germline V gene has CDR1 DFQATT and CDR2 SNEGSKA (reference sequence). Trimming left V 4 bases short and J 7 bases short, with 8 bases between. CDR3 length equals 11 residues. The CDR3 DNA follows: TGCAGTGCTACCAGGGGACAGCCCCAGCATTTT. It translates to CSATRGQPQHF.

In this sample, this clone turned up once. The rearrangement uses TRBV4-3 and TRBJ2-1, with TRBD2 identical over 7 bases. Germline V gene sequence: CDR1 LGHNA, CDR2 YSLEER. The CDR3 has 17 residues. Trimming took 1 base from V and 4 from J; bases not matched to a gene: 10. The chain's CDR3 is CASSQALLAASYNEQFF. The DNA for the CDR3 is TGCGCCAGCAGCCAAGCTCTTCTAGCGGCCAGTTACAATGAGCAGTTCTTC.

The chain employs TRBV19 and TRBJ1-6, with D unclear. The CDR3 length is 14 residues. CDR1 is LNHDA, CDR2 SQIVND, per germline (reference sequence). The V and J ends lost 6 bases and 6 bases respectively, with 12 bases between them. CDR3 loop: CASRTSFGNSPLHF. For the CDR3, the DNA is TGTGCCAGTAGGACTTCTTTCGGTAATTCACCCCTCCACTTT.

This chain links TRBV9 with TRBJ2-2, with 11 positions matching TRBD2. J lost 2 bases, V lost 0 bases, and 3 bases had no gene match. The CDR3 runs 17 residues. Germline-derived CDR1 and CDR2 are SGDLS and YYNGEE. CDR3 residues: CASSVEGTSGNTGELFF. DNA for the CDR3: TGTGCCAGCAGCGTAGAAGGGACTAGCGGCAACACCGGGGAGCTGTTTTTT.

The gene calls are TRBV9 and TRBJ2-3, with D unclear. The V and J ends lost 2 bases and 0 bases respectively, with 13 bases between them. There are 16 residues in the CDR3. Germline CDR1 SGDLS, CDR2 YYNGEE. CDR3 in DNA: TGTGCCAGCAGCGTTCTTAGCTTTGAGAGCACAGATACGCAGTATTTT. This gives the protein CASSVLSFESTDTQYF.

This chain connects TRBV3-1 (or the pseudogene TRBV3-2) to TRBJ1-5; D ambiguous. This CDR3 comprises 14 residues. V shed 1 base and J shed 7 bases, with 11 bases lying between them. CDR1 is LGHDT and CDR2 is YNNKEL in the germline V gene (reference sequence). Here the CDR3 reads CASSQGGLDQPQHF. Here the CDR3 DNA reads TGTGCCAGCAGCCAAGGAGGGTTAGACCAGCCCCAGCATTTT.

The V and J genes are TRBV5-5 and TRBJ2-7; 11 bases align to TRBD2. Per germline, CDR1 SGHKS and CDR2 YYEKEE (reference sequence). The CDR3 is 14 residues long. The V and J ends lost 1 base and 6 bases, in that order; junction bases with no gene match: 3. Here the CDR3 DNA reads TGTGCCAGCAGCTTGTTGCTAGCGGGAGGCGAGCAGTACGTC. As protein: CASSLLLAGGEQYV.

J is TRBJ2-2 and V is TRBV18; D is possibly TRBD1 (6 bases). The V end lost 4 bases, the J end lost 5 bases, and 14 bases lay between the germline ends. CDR1 and CDR2 from the germline V gene are KGHSH and LQKENI. The CDR3 has 15 residues. The CDR3 sequence: CASSLPQGTTGELFF. CDR3 bases: TGTGCCAGCTCACTACCACAGGGCACTACCGGGGAGCTGTTTTTT.